This TCR beta chain was sequenced for a study of shared clonotypes between healthy human individuals (dated by TCRdb to about 2020). About the full investigation: The cohort comprised a couple of women and three men aged 18 to 49 years. For each donor, CD4 naive and CD4 memory were each given three plates, CD8 naive was given two plates, and CD8 memory was given one plate. To estimate repertoire size and how much clonotype sharing occurs between individuals, the study deeply sequenced the blood TCR repertoires of about 5 healthy adults. Different laboratories and diverse techniques were used to prepare libraries and sequence TCR repertoires, to increase sequencing depth and limit assay-specific biases. Per donor, leukapheresis produced somewhere between about 0.94 and 9.5 billion PBMCs.

Donors were healthy HIV-negative adults with no recently reported acute infections or vaccinations. Every donor was a Caucasian adult residing in Nashville, Tennessee, USA. CD4+ T cells were enriched through magnetic negative selection, after which naive cells were positively selected on CD45RA and the remaining negative fraction served as the memory subset. Blood was collected by leukapheresis, and PBMCs were isolated by Ficoll-Histopaque density gradient centrifugation and then cryopreserved in liquid nitrogen vapor phase. Analytical flow cytometry was used to check the purity and quantity of each magnetically sorted T cell population. Each sorted fraction had its genomic DNA isolated and then quantified by UV absorbance on a Nanodrop 2000c. Looking up the germline V gene yields CDR1 MNHEY and CDR2 SVGAGI. Including cysteine and phenylalanine, the CDR3 has 14 amino acids. CDR3 DNA is the only sequence kept; it has 42 bases, read in frame from the first base. V and J are truncated by 5 bases and 5 bases respectively, leaving an intervening sequence of 13 bases.

As concerns this clone: Its specific antigen is unknown. Per-nucleotide qualities are absent, and no much larger clonotype sits a single base away.

Points the paper makes about the study in general: Sampling was restricted to blood, and TCR repertoires in tissue are likely to differ from TCR repertoires in blood. Across a handful of donors, roughly 5.1% of naive CD4, approximately 3.6% of naive CD8, under 2.5% of memory CD4, and 0.4% to 0.45% of memory CD8 clonotypes were shared. Naive subsets generally had larger estimated clonotype richness than memory subsets. The small number of donors limited the genetic and exposure-history diversity represented. Compared with non-shared clonotypes, the clonotypes found in all four sorted-subset donors had higher generation probabilities. Pairwise subsampling indicated that sequencing depth was expected to affect the degree of clonotype sharing among donors. Rarefaction of sorted-subset datasets indicated incomplete sequencing despite the large sequencing depth.

Using the deep immunoSEQ assay, multiplex PCR amplified TCR CDR3 regions from genomic DNA. Genomic DNA extracted from each cell subset was distributed evenly over all wells of several immunoSEQ 96-well plates, and each plate served as one replicate. Each replicate PCR for sorted subsets received approximately 220 ng genomic DNA, equal to tens of thousands of T cell genomes. Purified libraries were measured with a Qubit 3.0 fluorometer, size-checked on a Bioanalyzer 2100, and measured again with the KAPA Library Quantification kit. Every immunoSEQ 96-well plate was sequenced on a separate single-read 150-cycle Illumina NextSeq 550 flow cell. The source study handled its data this way. Because the immunoSEQ output held only junctional sequences and lacked quality scores, the filtering could not match the filtering applied to full-length reads. To assign V/J genes and CDR3, sequences were annotated against IMGT germline references using PyIR, a Python wrapper for IgBLAST v1.9. Reads with weak V/J assignments (E-value above 1e-6), missing CDR3, stop codons, out-of-frame junctions, or ambiguous translated residues were removed. V3J clonotypes were defined as sequences sharing the same inferred V gene, J gene, and CDR3 amino acid sequence. Percentage overlap between repertoires was calculated by dividing the number of shared unique clonotypes by the size of the smaller repertoire. Richness of each repertoire was evaluated using RTK rarefaction, the Chao1 estimator, and Recon v2.1 estimates of unobserved clonotypes. For all TCRbeta clonotypes obtained by the gDNA method from four donors, generation probabilities were computed with OLGA. The immuneACCESS repertoire file appears here via TCRdb, limited to in-frame rearrangements. These files lack a portion of the clones; in checked studies, under half of the deficit traces to unresolved V genes, and the cause of the others is not known. V and J calls and clone size come straight from that table; D and trimming were deduced from the DNA. For this sample there are roughly 2,300,000 clones; 85% to 95% appear just once. 0.37% of the sample belongs to the ten largest clones.

Sequencing was performed on naive CD4+ T cells from PBMCs. According to the study, the label for this sample's cell subset or site signals: CD45RA+ positively selected. The TCR comes from a young man in good health. Some clones in this sample may be carry-over from other donors' samples. The sequence links TRBV6-5 to TRBJ2-1; the D gene is unclear. This receptor carries the CDR3 CASSQQPQHNEQFF. The nucleotide sequence reads TGTGCCAGCAGTCAACAGCCGCAGCACAATGAGCAGTTCTTC.